These T cell receptor beta chains were read from a single sample in a study of cytotoxic CD8 clonotypes in ibrutinib-treated CLL. Sequencing used immunoSEQ multiplex PCR; TCRdb keeps in-frame clones, though not all of them. The sample includes about 300,000 clones, about 61% of them seen just once. Sequenced material: PBMCs, taken after 36 months of ibrutinib treatment. The receptors derive from a human donor with chronic lymphocytic leukemia. Both conserved end residues are part of each CDR3. D genes are given only for firm matches. Expanded clones are given a class, and other clones once, few, many or no size at all.

V: TRBV5-6
J: TRBJ2-1
size: once
D: -
CDR3: CASSFFRRATYNEQFF
DNA: TGTGCCAGCAGCTTTTTTCGGCGGGCTACCTACAATGAGCAGTTCTTC

V: TRBV6-5
J: TRBJ2-2
size: few
D: -
CDR3: CASSSMVVGTGELFF
DNA: TGTGCCAGCAGTTCCATGGTTGTAGGCACCGGGGAGCTGTTTTTT

V: TRBV4-3
J: TRBJ2-7
size: -
D: -
CDR3: CASSQGVAYEQYF
DNA: TGCGCCAGCAGCCAGGGCGTAGCCTACGAGCAGTACTTC

V: TRBV2
J: TRBJ2-2
size: few
D: -
CDR3: CASRRDGINTGELFF
DNA: TGTGCCAGCAGAAGGGACGGGATAAACACCGGGGAGCTGTTTTTT

V: TRBV28
J: TRBJ1-1
size: -
D: -
CDR3: CASSLMEGRTEAFF
DNA: TGTGCCAGCAGTTTAATGGAGGGAAGAACTGAAGCTTTCTTT

V: TRBV7-6
J: TRBJ2-1
size: -
D: -
CDR3: CASSLEAPGLPPYNEQFF
DNA: TGTGCCAGCAGCTTAGAGGCCCCGGGACTCCCTCCCTACAATGAGCAGTTCTTC

V: TRBV5-1
J: TRBJ2-2
size: -
D: -
CDR3: CASSLEGLAGELFF
DNA: TGCGCCAGCAGCTTGGAAGGGTTGGCCGGGGAGCTGTTTTTT

V: TRBV10-2
J: TRBJ2-5
size: -
D: TRBD2
CDR3: CASTREDSHQETQYF
DNA: TGCGCCAGCACCCGGGAGGACTCTCACCAAGAGACCCAGTACTTC

V: TRBV12-2
J: TRBJ2-1
size: -
D: -
CDR3: CASRWLNEQFF
DNA: TGTGCAAGTCGCTGGCTCAATGAGCAGTTCTTC

V: TRBV6-7
J: TRBJ1-1
size: few
D: -
CDR3: CASNQAPQATMNTEAFF
DNA: TGTGCCAGCAATCAAGCGCCTCAGGCCACAATGAACACTGAAGCTTTCTTT

V: TRBV14
J: TRBJ2-7
size: -
D: TRBD2
CDR3: CASSQVFQRGQSSYEQYF
DNA: TGTGCCAGTAGCCAAGTTTTCCAGCGGGGGCAGAGCTCCTACGAGCAGTACTTC

V: TRBV2
J: TRBJ2-5
size: -
D: TRBD1
CDR3: CASNLYRGPTQETQYF
DNA: TGTGCCAGCAACCTTTACAGGGGGCCTACGCAAGAGACCCAGTACTTC

V: TRBV28
J: TRBJ1-2
size: -
D: TRBD1
CDR3: CASSSTGIGYTF
DNA: TGTGCCAGCAGTTCGACAGGGATTGGCTACACCTTC

V: TRBV7-2
J: TRBJ1-2
size: -
D: TRBD1
CDR3: CASSLGTGYGYTF
DNA: TGTGCCAGCAGCCTCGGGACAGGCTATGGCTACACCTTC

V: TRBV11-2
J: TRBJ1-1
size: -
D: TRBD1
CDR3: CASSLGSGGGGTEAFF
DNA: TGTGCCAGCAGCTTAGGTAGCGGAGGGGGCGGCACTGAAGCTTTCTTT

V: TRBV2
J: TRBJ2-7
size: -
D: TRBD2
CDR3: CASSEVRLAAFSYEQYF
DNA: TGTGCCAGCAGTGAAGTGAGACTAGCGGCTTTCTCCTACGAGCAGTACTTC

V: TRBV7-2
J: TRBJ1-1
size: -
D: -
CDR3: CASSQDRGNTEAFF
DNA: TGTGCCAGCAGCCAGGACAGAGGAAACACTGAAGCTTTCTTT

V: TRBV6-6
J: TRBJ1-5
size: -
D: TRBD1
CDR3: CASSTQQGGSNQPQHF
DNA: TGTGCCAGCAGTACCCAACAGGGGGGCAGCAATCAGCCCCAGCATTTT

V: TRBV7-9
J: TRBJ2-7
size: -
D: -
CDR3: CASSSPFGAYEQYF
DNA: TGTGCCAGCAGCTCCCCTTTTGGGGCCTACGAGCAGTACTTC

V: TRBV13
J: TRBJ1-1
size: -
D: TRBD1
CDR3: CASSRDRGWAEAFF
DNA: TGTGCCAGCAGCCGAGACAGGGGGTGGGCTGAAGCTTTCTTT

V: TRBV6-6
J: TRBJ1-5
size: -
D: TRBD1
CDR3: CASSGQGAQHF
DNA: TGTGCCAGCAGTGGCCAGGGGGCCCAGCATTTT

V: TRBV7-7
J: TRBJ2-2
size: -
D: -
CDR3: CASSPTTNTGELFF
DNA: TGTGCCAGCAGCCCGACCACGAACACCGGGGAGCTGTTTTTT

V: TRBV19
J: TRBJ1-5
size: -
D: TRBD1
CDR3: CASSITNRGRNQPQHF
DNA: TGTGCCAGTAGTATTACCAACAGGGGGAGGAATCAGCCCCAGCATTTT

V: TRBV10-2
J: TRBJ2-7
size: few
D: -
CDR3: CASSELGVRVRGQYF
DNA: TGCGCCAGCAGTGAGCTGGGGGTCAGGGTCCGCGGGCAGTACTTC

V: TRBV5-1
J: TRBJ2-7
size: -
D: TRBD1
CDR3: CASSYSPGQHYEQYF
DNA: TGCGCCAGCAGCTACTCTCCGGGACAGCACTACGAGCAGTACTTC

V: TRBV18
J: TRBJ1-4
size: -
D: TRBD1
CDR3: CASSQDRAREKLFF
DNA: TGTGCCAGCTCACAGGACAGGGCGAGGGAAAAACTGTTTTTT

V: TRBV7-9
J: TRBJ2-7
size: -
D: TRBD1
CDR3: CASSLGRTGKGAGEQYF
DNA: TGTGCCAGCAGCCTCGGAAGGACAGGGAAGGGGGCGGGCGAGCAGTACTTC

V: TRBV5-1
J: TRBJ2-5
size: few
D: TRBD2
CDR3: CASSWGTSGGRETQYF
DNA: TGCGCCAGCAGCTGGGGGACTAGCGGAGGCAGGGAGACCCAGTACTTC

V: TRBV20-1
J: TRBJ1-2
size: -
D: -
CDR3: CSARERFHTF
DNA: TGCAGTGCTAGAGAAAGGTTTCACACCTTC

V: TRBV27
J: TRBJ1-5
size: -
D: TRBD1
CDR3: CASSDRGSRPQHF
DNA: TGTGCCAGCAGTGACAGGGGGAGTCGGCCCCAGCATTTT

V: TRBV6-4
J: TRBJ2-1
size: -
D: -
CDR3: CASSDGRAVTYNEQFF
DNA: TGTGCCAGCAGTGACGGTCGGGCGGTTACCTACAATGAGCAGTTCTTC

V: TRBV7-8
J: TRBJ2-7
size: once
D: -
CDR3: CASSLAPGSYEQYF
DNA: TGTGCCAGCAGCTTAGCCCCAGGCTCCTACGAGCAGTACTTC

V: TRBV6-1
J: TRBJ1-2
size: once
D: -
CDR3: CASSERGHVGGYTF
DNA: TGTGCCAGCAGTGAACGGGGGCATGTGGGTGGCTACACCTTC

V: TRBV10-3
J: TRBJ2-7
size: -
D: -
CDR3: CAISEGRATYEQYF
DNA: TGTGCCATCAGTGAGGGAAGGGCGACCTACGAGCAGTACTTC

V: TRBV5-1
J: TRBJ2-1
size: -
D: -
CDR3: CASSLATSIINNEQFF
DNA: TGCGCCAGCAGCTTGGCCACCTCCATAATAAACAATGAGCAGTTCTTC

V: TRBV2
J: TRBJ1-1
size: -
D: -
CDR3: CASTRGVVPEAFF
DNA: TGTGCCAGCACCCGGGGAGTGGTCCCTGAAGCTTTCTTT

V: TRBV9
J: TRBJ2-2
size: few
D: -
CDR3: CASSPPAVGELFF
DNA: TGTGCCAGCAGCCCCCCTGCCGTCGGGGAGCTGTTTTTT

V: TRBV7-2
J: TRBJ2-2
size: -
D: -
CDR3: CASSPRQVTGELFF
DNA: TGTGCCAGCAGCCCCCGACAGGTAACCGGGGAGCTGTTTTTT

V: TRBV27
J: TRBJ2-2
size: -
D: -
CDR3: CASSLYRDTGELFF
DNA: TGTGCCAGCAGTTTATATAGGGATACCGGGGAGCTGTTTTTT

V: TRBV10-1
J: TRBJ1-4
size: few
D: -
CDR3: CASSDGREKLFF
DNA: TGCGCCAGCAGTGATGGCAGGGAAAAACTGTTTTTT